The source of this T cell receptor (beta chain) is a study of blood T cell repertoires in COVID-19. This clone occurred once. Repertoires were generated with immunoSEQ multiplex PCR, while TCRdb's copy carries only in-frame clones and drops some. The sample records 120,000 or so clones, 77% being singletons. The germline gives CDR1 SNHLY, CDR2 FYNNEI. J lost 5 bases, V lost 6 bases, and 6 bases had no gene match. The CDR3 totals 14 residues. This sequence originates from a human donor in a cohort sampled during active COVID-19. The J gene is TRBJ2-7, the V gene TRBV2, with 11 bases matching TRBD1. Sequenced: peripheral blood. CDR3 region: CASSPGQGVDEQYF. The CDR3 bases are TGTGCCAGCAGCCCGGGACAGGGGGTCGACGAGCAGTACTTC.